This TCR beta chain was recovered during a study of shared clonotypes between healthy human individuals. At the level of the study: Donors had three CD4 naive, three CD4 memory, two CD8 naive and one CD8 memory plate apiece. Study results and caveats: The authors expected sequencing depth to affect clonotype sharing among donors. Larger estimated richness was generally recorded for naive subsets relative to memory subsets.

Per the original data handling: Junction-only sequences produced by ImmunoSEQ had no quality scores, so filtering differed. Assay used: immunoSEQ multiplex PCR; TCRdb lists only in-frame clones, some missing. The DNA gave D and trimming, while V, J and clone size come from that table. The sample has about 1,800,000 clones, 85% to 95% seen once. Concerning this clone: The target antigen is unknown. The same CDR3 arises from other DNA sequences in this sample as well.

CD8 cells regarded as naive lacked CD45RO, were positively chosen for CCR7, and omitted terminally differentiated effector memory CD45RA+ cells. Deletions cut 0 bases from V and 5 bases from J, with 7 bases between. Germline lookup yields CDR1 LNHDA and CDR2 SQIVND (reference sequence). The CDR3 loop spans 13 amino acids. The sample consisted of naive CD8+ T cells sorted from blood. The sequence was collected from a man aged 18 to 30 in good health. The chain combines TRBV19 with TRBJ1-1; D is possibly TRBD1 (5 bases). The CDR3 reads CASSIEGVTEAFF. The CDR3 region has the DNA TGTGCCAGTAGTATAGAAGGGGTAACTGAAGCTTTCTTT.